Listed here is a single T cell receptor beta chain. Germline CDR1 is GTSNPN and CDR2 is SVGIG (reference sequence). The CDR3 contains 13 residues. Trimming shortened V by 1 base and J by 5 bases, and 9 bases separated the two germline ends. This entry belongs to a study of T cell changes during pregnancy in multiple sclerosis. The repertoire was sequenced with immunoSEQ multiplex PCR; TCRdb's copy has only in-frame clones and lacks some. The sample contains about 28,000 clones, around 86% of which appear only once. The sequencing here drew on CD4+ T cells from peripheral blood mononuclear cells, taken in the first trimester of pregnancy. The sequence came from a female donor in good health, enrolled as a control in a pregnancy study. The chain carries TRBV30 and TRBJ1-5, with D perhaps TRBD1 (5 bases). The CDR3 DNA reads TGTGCCTGGAGTGGCAGGGAAGATCAGCCCCAGCATTTT. Its protein is CAWSGREDQPQHF.